This is a list of T cell receptor beta chains from one sample in a study of CD8 T cells in ankylosing spondylitis. TCRdb redid the calling of the 5' RACE reads with MiXCR, one entry per CDR3 protein. The repertoire has some 130,000 distinct CDR3 sequences, 17% of them found once; the top ten carry 30% to 35%. Sequenced input: blood, either unsorted or a sorted T cell fraction (not recorded which). The receptors derive from a male donor with ankylosing spondylitis. CDR3s include the opening cysteine and the closing phenylalanine or tryptophan. A D gene is named only where the DNA matches it firmly. Only some rows state a clone size, as once, few, many or a class for expanded clones.

clone size: few
V gene: TRBV12-3/TRBV12-4
J gene: TRBJ1-2
CDR3 length: 14
D gene: NA
CDR3 protein: CASSFQNVWYGYTF
CDR3 DNA: TGTGCCAGCAGTTTTCAAAACGTCTGGTATGGCTACACCTTC

clone size: few
V gene: TRBV5-6
J gene: TRBJ2-3
CDR3 length: 16
D gene: NA
CDR3 protein: CASRPEGLWDPDTQYF
CDR3 DNA: TGTGCCAGCAGACCGGAGGGACTTTGGGACCCAGATACGCAGTATTTT

clone size: NA
V gene: TRBV5-1
J gene: TRBJ2-2
CDR3 length: 15
D gene: TRBD2
CDR3 protein: CASSSGLASAGELFF
CDR3 DNA: TGCGCCAGCAGCTCGGGACTAGCGTCGGCCGGGGAGCTGTTTTTT

clone size: few
V gene: TRBV7-9
J gene: TRBJ2-1
CDR3 length: 16
D gene: TRBD2
CDR3 protein: CASSDQGLAGGNEQFF
CDR3 DNA: TGTGCCAGCAGCGACCAGGGCCTAGCGGGAGGTAATGAGCAGTTCTTC

clone size: NA
V gene: TRBV9
J gene: TRBJ1-1
CDR3 length: 14
D gene: NA
CDR3 protein: CASSVAFRNTEAFF
CDR3 DNA: TGTGCCAGCAGCGTAGCTTTCAGGAACACTGAAGCTTTCTTT

clone size: NA
V gene: TRBV6-1
J gene: TRBJ1-2
CDR3 length: 15
D gene: NA
CDR3 protein: CASSEGPLANYGYTF
CDR3 DNA: TGTGCCAGCAGTGAAGGGCCACTAGCTAACTATGGCTACACCTTC

clone size: few
V gene: TRBV11-2
J gene: TRBJ2-2
CDR3 length: 16
D gene: TRBD1
CDR3 protein: CASSLSGTGTPGELFF
CDR3 DNA: TGTGCCAGCAGCTTATCCGGGACAGGGACCCCCGGGGAGCTGTTTTTT

clone size: NA
V gene: TRBV10-3
J gene: TRBJ2-7
CDR3 length: 13
D gene: NA
CDR3 protein: CAISAGTHYEQYF
CDR3 DNA: TGTGCCATCAGTGCGGGGACCCACTACGAGCAGTACTTC

clone size: NA
V gene: TRBV7-9
J gene: TRBJ1-1
CDR3 length: 13
D gene: NA
CDR3 protein: CASSLGGTNEAFF
CDR3 DNA: TGTGCCAGCAGCTTAGGAGGGACAAATGAAGCTTTCTTT

clone size: NA
V gene: TRBV6-5
J gene: TRBJ1-5
CDR3 length: 16
D gene: NA
CDR3 protein: CASSYSVRGANQPQHF
CDR3 DNA: TGTGCCAGCAGTTACTCGGTTCGGGGCGCGAATCAGCCCCAGCATTTT

clone size: few
V gene: TRBV10-3
J gene: TRBJ1-6
CDR3 length: 17
D gene: NA
CDR3 protein: CAISESRGGTYNSPLHF
CDR3 DNA: TGTGCCATCAGTGAGTCCCGCGGAGGGACTTATAATTCACCCCTCCACTTT

clone size: NA
V gene: TRBV6-5
J gene: TRBJ1-2
CDR3 length: 15
D gene: TRBD1
CDR3 protein: CASSYSGGSNYGYTF
CDR3 DNA: TGTGCCAGCAGTTACTCAGGGGGCTCTAACTATGGCTACACCTTC

clone size: NA
V gene: TRBV6-2/TRBV6-3
J gene: TRBJ1-5
CDR3 length: 13
D gene: NA
CDR3 protein: CASSYGLDQPQHF
CDR3 DNA: TGTGCCAGCAGTTACGGGCTTGATCAGCCCCAGCATTTT

clone size: NA
V gene: TRBV4-1
J gene: TRBJ1-5
CDR3 length: 14
D gene: NA
CDR3 protein: CASSQRYGPWPQHF
CDR3 DNA: TGCGCCAGCAGCCAAAGGTACGGCCCTTGGCCCCAGCATTTT

clone size: few
V gene: TRBV15
J gene: TRBJ1-4
CDR3 length: 16
D gene: NA
CDR3 protein: CATSRVRGHLGEKLFF
CDR3 DNA: TGTGCCACCAGCAGAGTTCGGGGGCATTTAGGTGAAAAACTGTTTTTT

clone size: many
V gene: TRBV25-1
J gene: TRBJ2-3
CDR3 length: 16
D gene: NA
CDR3 protein: CASSEETPLSTDTQYF
CDR3 DNA: TGTGCCAGCAGCGAGGAGACTCCTCTTAGCACAGATACGCAGTATTTT

clone size: NA
V gene: TRBV2
J gene: TRBJ2-3
CDR3 length: 12
D gene: NA
CDR3 protein: CASSPFTDTQYF
CDR3 DNA: TGTGCCAGCAGCCCCTTTACGGATACGCAGTATTTT

clone size: few
V gene: TRBV12-5
J gene: TRBJ1-5
CDR3 length: 15
D gene: NA
CDR3 protein: CASGLSGAGNQPQHF
CDR3 DNA: TGTGCTAGTGGTTTGTCCGGGGCGGGCAATCAGCCCCAGCATTTT

clone size: NA
V gene: TRBV20-1
J gene: TRBJ1-1
CDR3 length: 14
D gene: NA
CDR3 protein: CSARDPDRRTEAFF
CDR3 DNA: TGCAGTGCTAGAGATCCCGACCGCCGGACTGAAGCTTTCTTT

clone size: NA
V gene: TRBV20-1
J gene: TRBJ2-2
CDR3 length: 16
D gene: TRBD2
CDR3 protein: CSARGTSGRYTGELFF
CDR3 DNA: TGCAGTGCTAGAGGGACTAGCGGGAGATATACCGGGGAGCTGTTTTTT

clone size: many
V gene: TRBV29-1
J gene: TRBJ2-1
CDR3 length: 14
D gene: TRBD2
CDR3 protein: CSGEGPRSYNEQFF
CDR3 DNA: TGCAGCGGGGAGGGACCGAGGAGCTACAATGAGCAGTTCTTC

clone size: NA
V gene: TRBV7-3
J gene: TRBJ2-1
CDR3 length: 13
D gene: TRBD2
CDR3 protein: CASSSSGSHEQFF
CDR3 DNA: TGTGCCAGCAGCTCCAGCGGGAGCCATGAGCAGTTCTTC

clone size: few
V gene: TRBV27
J gene: TRBJ1-1
CDR3 length: 16
D gene: NA
CDR3 protein: CASSLGQGLLNTEAFF
CDR3 DNA: TGTGCCAGCAGTTTAGGGCAGGGGTTATTGAACACTGAAGCTTTCTTT

clone size: NA
V gene: TRBV2
J gene: TRBJ2-1
CDR3 length: 14
D gene: TRBD2
CDR3 protein: CASSELAGGDEQFF
CDR3 DNA: TGTGCCAGCAGTGAGTTAGCGGGAGGAGATGAGCAGTTCTTC

clone size: NA
V gene: TRBV20-1
J gene: TRBJ2-1
CDR3 length: 15
D gene: TRBD2
CDR3 protein: CSAVLAKSSYNEQFF
CDR3 DNA: TGCAGTGCGGTACTAGCGAAGAGCTCCTACAATGAGCAGTTCTTC

clone size: few
V gene: TRBV28
J gene: TRBJ2-7
CDR3 length: 14
D gene: NA
CDR3 protein: CASSTQGPTYEQYF
CDR3 DNA: TGTGCCAGCAGTACACAGGGTCCCACCTACGAGCAGTACTTC

clone size: few
V gene: TRBV4-1
J gene: TRBJ2-5
CDR3 length: 14
D gene: NA
CDR3 protein: CASSQGPREETQYF
CDR3 DNA: TGCGCCAGCAGCCAGGGGCCGAGAGAAGAGACCCAGTACTTC

clone size: NA
V gene: TRBV24-1
J gene: TRBJ2-4
CDR3 length: 12
D gene: TRBD1
CDR3 protein: CATPGQINIQYF
CDR3 DNA: TGTGCCACACCGGGACAGATAAACATTCAGTACTTC

clone size: NA
V gene: TRBV20-1
J gene: TRBJ2-1
CDR3 length: 11
D gene: NA
CDR3 protein: CSATSLGEQFF
CDR3 DNA: TGCAGTGCTACTAGCCTTGGTGAGCAGTTCTTC

clone size: few
V gene: TRBV13
J gene: TRBJ2-1
CDR3 length: 16
D gene: NA
CDR3 protein: CASSLGGTLMDNEQFF
CDR3 DNA: TGTGCCAGCAGCTTAGGAGGAACCTTAATGGACAATGAGCAGTTCTTC

clone size: NA
V gene: TRBV29-1
J gene: TRBJ2-5
CDR3 length: 14
D gene: NA
CDR3 protein: CSVEAAREQETQYF
CDR3 DNA: TGCAGCGTTGAGGCGGCCAGAGAACAAGAGACCCAGTACTTC

clone size: NA
V gene: TRBV5-1
J gene: TRBJ1-2
CDR3 length: 15
D gene: TRBD1
CDR3 protein: CASSLGQGIDYGYTF
CDR3 DNA: TGCGCCAGCAGCTTGGGACAGGGGATAGACTATGGCTACACCTTC

clone size: few
V gene: TRBV27
J gene: TRBJ1-2
CDR3 length: 11
D gene: NA
CDR3 protein: CASSAGQGYTF
CDR3 DNA: TGTGCCAGCAGCGCAGGGCAGGGCTACACCTTC

clone size: NA
V gene: TRBV27
J gene: TRBJ2-7
CDR3 length: 13
D gene: NA
CDR3 protein: CASSRPGHYEQYF
CDR3 DNA: TGTGCCAGCAGTCGGCCAGGCCACTACGAGCAGTACTTC

clone size: NA
V gene: TRBV20-1
J gene: TRBJ1-5
CDR3 length: 15
D gene: NA
CDR3 protein: CSARELKGGNQPQHF
CDR3 DNA: TGCAGTGCTAGAGAACTCAAGGGGGGAAATCAGCCCCAGCATTTT

clone size: many
V gene: TRBV29-1
J gene: TRBJ1-1
CDR3 length: 15
D gene: NA
CDR3 protein: CSVDQDSPWDTEAFF
CDR3 DNA: TGCAGCGTTGACCAGGACAGTCCCTGGGACACTGAAGCTTTCTTT

clone size: few
V gene: TRBV27
J gene: TRBJ1-5
CDR3 length: 13
D gene: TRBD1
CDR3 protein: CASRGQGYQPQHF
CDR3 DNA: TGTGCCAGCAGGGGACAGGGCTATCAGCCCCAGCATTTT

clone size: few
V gene: TRBV6-1
J gene: TRBJ2-7
CDR3 length: 16
D gene: NA
CDR3 protein: CASKSHAQVNHYEQYF
CDR3 DNA: TGTGCCAGCAAGTCGCACGCTCAGGTTAACCACTACGAGCAGTACTTC

clone size: few
V gene: TRBV6-2/TRBV6-3
J gene: TRBJ2-3
CDR3 length: 13
D gene: NA
CDR3 protein: CASSYRTFDTQYF
CDR3 DNA: TGTGCCAGCAGTTACCGGACTTTTGATACGCAGTATTTT

clone size: few
V gene: TRBV4-1
J gene: TRBJ2-3
CDR3 length: 15
D gene: NA
CDR3 protein: CASSQGAGWTDTQYF
CDR3 DNA: TGCGCCAGCAGCCAAGGGGCGGGTTGGACAGATACGCAGTATTTT

clone size: many
V gene: TRBV9
J gene: TRBJ2-7
CDR3 length: 13
D gene: NA
CDR3 protein: CASSPRQGYEQYF
CDR3 DNA: TGTGCCAGCAGCCCGCGTCAAGGGTACGAGCAGTACTTC

clone size: few
V gene: TRBV12-3/TRBV12-4
J gene: TRBJ1-4
CDR3 length: 15
D gene: NA
CDR3 protein: CASSRLLISDEKLFF
CDR3 DNA: TGTGCCAGCAGTCGCTTACTCATATCGGATGAAAAACTGTTTTTT

clone size: NA
V gene: TRBV15
J gene: TRBJ2-2
CDR3 length: 13
D gene: NA
CDR3 protein: CATSRVFSGELFF
CDR3 DNA: TGTGCCACCAGCAGAGTGTTTTCCGGGGAGCTGTTTTTT

clone size: few
V gene: TRBV29-1
J gene: TRBJ1-1
CDR3 length: 13
D gene: NA
CDR3 protein: CSARGAGNTEAFF
CDR3 DNA: TGCAGCGCCCGGGGGGCCGGGAACACTGAAGCTTTCTTT

clone size: many
V gene: TRBV12-3/TRBV12-4
J gene: TRBJ2-1
CDR3 length: 16
D gene: TRBD2
CDR3 protein: CASSFVLAGDYNEQFF
CDR3 DNA: TGTGCCAGCAGTTTTGTTCTAGCGGGAGACTACAATGAGCAGTTCTTC

clone size: many
V gene: TRBV10-3
J gene: TRBJ2-7
CDR3 length: 13
D gene: NA
CDR3 protein: CAIGEGSPYEQYF
CDR3 DNA: TGTGCCATCGGAGAGGGGTCCCCCTACGAGCAGTACTTC

clone size: NA
V gene: TRBV2
J gene: TRBJ2-3
CDR3 length: 14
D gene: NA
CDR3 protein: CASSSSLGRSTQYF
CDR3 DNA: TGTGCCAGCAGTTCCTCCTTGGGGAGGAGTACGCAGTATTTT

clone size: NA
V gene: TRBV20-1
J gene: TRBJ2-7
CDR3 length: 14
D gene: TRBD1
CDR3 protein: CSATGTGVSYEQYF
CDR3 DNA: TGCAGTGCCACCGGGACAGGGGTCTCCTACGAGCAGTACTTC

clone size: many
V gene: TRBV4-1
J gene: TRBJ2-1
CDR3 length: 15
D gene: NA
CDR3 protein: CASSQDRGPGGEQFF
CDR3 DNA: TGCGCCAGCAGCCAAGATCGTGGTCCTGGAGGTGAGCAGTTCTTC